The 13 T cell receptor beta chains reported below all come from one sample, sequenced in a study of T cell repertoires in cytomegalovirus infection. Antigens of these TCRs are unknown. TCRdb fed the reads into MiXCR, producing one record per CDR3 protein. The sample contains 750,000 to 900,000 distinct CDR3 sequences, approximately 32% of which appear only once. The sequencing here drew on cultured CD8+ T cells from PBMCs, taken from culture after CMV antigen stimulation. The receptor source for this set is a human donor in good health (CMV status not recorded). Some clones in this sample may be carry-over from other donors' samples.

This clonotype appeared many times. The rearrangement uses TRBV6-6 and TRBJ2-1, with 12 bases matching TRBD2. The germline gives CDR1 MNHNY, CDR2 SVGAGI (reference sequence). V trimming: 2 bases; J trimming: 2 bases; junction bases outside the gene matches: 1. This CDR3 has 16 amino acids. CDR3 sequence: CASSYPSGGAYNEQFF. CDR3 in DNA: TGTGCCAGCAGTTACCCTAGCGGGGGGGCCTACAATGAGCAGTTCTTC.

This chain uses TRBV19 with TRBJ1-6, with TRBD1 matching 9 bases. The CDR3 runs 15 residues. V was clipped by 7 bases and J by 6 bases; unmatched bases: 7. CDR1 is LNHDA, CDR2 SQIVND, per germline (reference sequence). The CDR3, as DNA: TGTGCCAGTACCCCGGACAGGGGAGGTAATTCACCCCTCCACTTT. The encoded protein is CASTPDRGGNSPLHF. The full variable domain, with the rest looked up from reference TRBV19 and TRBJ1-6, is DGGITQSPKYLFRKEGQNVTLSCEQNLNHDAMYWYRQDPGQGLRLIYYSQIVNDFQKGDIAEGYSVSREKKESFPLTVTSAQKNPTAFYLCASTPDRGGNSPLHFGNGTRLTVT.

The count of this clonotype is one. V usage is TRBV12-3 or TRBV12-4 and J usage is TRBJ2-3, with a tentative D call TRBD2 (5 bases). CDR3 length: 14 amino acids. Trimming cost V 4 bases and J 1 base, with 9 bases left between them. The DNA of the CDR3 is TGTGCCAGCAGTTCGAGGGCCCGCACAGATACGCAGTATTTT. It codes for CASSSRARTDTQYF.

The gene calls are TRBV19 and TRBJ1-4, with D perhaps TRBD1 (5 bases). Germline loops: CDR1 LNHDA, CDR2 SQIVND (reference sequence). The CDR3 length is 15 residues. Trimming took off 2 bases at V and 13 bases at J, with 20 bases between the two ends. The chain's CDR3 is CASSITTGTGNGLFF. In DNA, the CDR3 is TGTGCCAGTAGTATAACCACAGGCACCGGGAACGGACTGTTTTTT.

V gene TRBV7-2 combines with J gene TRBJ2-1; unclear D gene. The CDR3 has 15 amino acids. The ends were cut back, 8 bases at V and 8 bases at J, with 22 bases in the middle. The germline V gene has CDR1 SGHTA and CDR2 FQGNSA. The CDR3 sequence is CASPLPWAPMDEQFF. CDR3 in DNA: TGTGCCAGCCCCCTCCCTTGGGCCCCAATGGATGAGCAGTTCTTC.

V usage is TRBV10-3 and J usage is TRBJ2-1, with D maybe TRBD2 (5 bases). Trimming took 10 bases from V and 7 from J, leaving 17 bases between them. The CDR3 length is 13 residues. Germline-derived CDR1 and CDR2 are ENHRY and SYGVKD. The CDR3 is CASAPTGVNEQFF. In DNA, the CDR3 is TGTGCCAGCGCACCAACCGGGGTGAATGAGCAGTTCTTC.

This clonotype was counted ten times or more. This rearrangement joins TRBV7-6 to TRBJ2-3, with TRBD2 matching over 11 bases. Germline CDR1 and CDR2: SGHVS and FNYEAQ. The CDR3 is 17 residues long. The V segment lost 2 bases and the J segment 0 bases; nucleotides outside the gene matches: 4. The CDR3 loop is CASSLRSSGGSTDTQYF. The CDR3 DNA is TGTGCCAGCAGCTTAAGGTCTAGCGGGGGGAGCACAGATACGCAGTATTTT.

This chain's CDR3 is CASSIRHGNEQFF. The CDR3 nucleotides read TGTGCCAGTAGTATCAGGCATGGCAATGAGCAGTTCTTC. V gene TRBV19 combines with J gene TRBJ2-1; D is unresolved. With 3 bases removed from V and 6 bases from J, the gap between germline ends came to 9 bases. Germline V gene lookup returns CDR1 LNHDA and CDR2 SQIVND (reference sequence). The CDR3 extends over 13 amino acids. Together with reference TRBV19 and TRBJ2-1, the CDR3 gives the full variable domain: DGGITQSPKYLFRKEGQNVTLSCEQNLNHDAMYWYRQDPGQGLRLIYYSQIVNDFQKGDIAEGYSVSREKKESFPLTVTSAQKNPTAFYLCASSIRHGNEQFFGPGTRLTVL.

This clonotype was counted between two and nine times. The chain combines TRBV7-9 with TRBJ2-2; 10 bases match TRBD2. The germline gives CDR1 SEHNR, CDR2 FQNEAQ (reference sequence). With V trimmed by 7 bases and J by 0 bases, 5 bases remained unmatched. CDR3 length: 16 amino acids. CDR3 sequence reads: CASKTSGGANTGELFF. DNA of the CDR3: TGTGCCAGCAAAACGAGCGGGGGGGCGAACACCGGGGAGCTGTTTTTT.

This clonotype showed up just once. This chain joins TRBV3-1 and TRBJ1-5; D might be TRBD1 (5 bases). The germline CDR1 and CDR2 sequences are LGHDT and YNNKEL (reference sequence). The CDR3 runs to 15 residues. V gave up 0 bases and J gave up 2 bases, with 8 bases separating them. In DNA, the CDR3 is TGTGCCAGCAGCCAAGACAGGGTAGGCAATCAGCCCCAGCATTTT. Encoded protein: CASSQDRVGNQPQHF.

The gene calls are TRBV7-9 and TRBJ2-5; a weak D match, TRBD2 (6 bases). The germline V gene has CDR1 SEHNR and CDR2 FQNEAQ (reference sequence). V lost 3 bases to trimming and J lost 5 bases, with 19 bases between them. The CDR3 totals 16 residues. The CDR3 nucleotides read TGTGCCAGCAGCTTCCCCCCTGGGGGGATTAAGGAGACCCAGTACTTC. It is translated as CASSFPPGGIKETQYF.

This clonotype was seen a few times. The V call is TRBV12-3 or TRBV12-4, the J call TRBJ2-1, with a weak D call TRBD2 (6 bases). V lost 8 bases and J 3 bases, leaving 14 bases between the germline ends. The CDR3 consists of 14 residues. The CDR3 is CASGPRGLYNEQFF. The DNA of the CDR3 is TGTGCCAGCGGACCGAGGGGACTCTACAATGAGCAGTTCTTC.

V and J are TRBV6-8 and TRBJ2-2; TRBD1 might be the D (5 bases). In germline, CDR1 is MNHGY, CDR2 SAAAGT. The CDR3 runs to 14 residues. V lost 1 base, J lost 4 bases, and 7 bases lay in between. DNA of the CDR3: TGTGCCAGCAGTTACTACGACAGCACCGGGGAGCTGTTTTTT. This gives the protein CASSYYDSTGELFF.